The 25 T cell receptor beta chains below all came from one sample that was sequenced in a study of blood T cell repertoires in COVID-19. Here immunoSEQ multiplex PCR was the method, and the copy in TCRdb shows in-frame clones only, minus some. The table has fewer than 300,000 clones, approximately 91% seen once. The material sequenced was peripheral blood. The receptors here all came from a person between 18 and 35 years old with COVID-19, enrolled during active disease.

The V call is TRBV9, the J call TRBJ2-5; D may be TRBD2 (6 bases). The CDR3 contains 14 residues. CDR1 and CDR2 (germline): SGDLS, YYNGEE. V shed 4 bases and J shed 2 bases, with 12 bases lying between them. CDR3 sequence: CASSPGLTQETQYF. CDR3 nucleotide sequence: TGTGCCAGCAGCCCCGGACTAACTCAAGAGACCCAGTACTTC.

This clone was recorded at least ten times. The sample has other DNA sequences that encode this CDR3 too. The chain combines TRBV6-1 with TRBJ2-1, with 8 bases fitting TRBD2. V lost 2 bases to trimming and J lost 0 bases; unmatched junction nucleotides: 0. The CDR3 loop spans 15 amino acids. Germline V gene sequence: CDR1 MNHNS, CDR2 SASEGT. The CDR3 here is CASSELAGSYNEQFF. CDR3 coding DNA: TGTGCCAGCAGTGAACTAGCGGGCTCCTACAATGAGCAGTTCTTC.

This chain connects TRBV19 to TRBJ2-7; TRBD2 might be the D (6 bases). In germline, CDR1 is LNHDA, CDR2 SQIVND (reference sequence). The CDR3 loop spans 15 amino acids. V was shortened by 1 base and J by 3 bases, with 13 bases between the two germline ends. The CDR3 here is CASSIVVRDFYEQYF. CDR3 sequence (DNA): TGTGCCAGTAGTATAGTGGTACGGGACTTCTACGAGCAGTACTTC.

The chain has TRBV6-5 and TRBJ1-3; 8 nucleotides match TRBD1. The trim removed 4 bases at V and 4 bases at J, leaving 6 bases unmatched. The CDR3 length is 15 residues. Germline loops: CDR1 MNHEY, CDR2 SVGAGI. The CDR3 sequence: CASSLAGGSGNTIYF. The CDR3 DNA reads as TGTGCCAGCAGTTTGGCAGGGGGCTCAGGAAACACCATATATTTT.

This rearrangement joins TRBV10-2 to TRBJ2-7; possibly TRBD1 for D (5 bases). The CDR3 totals 14 residues. The germline V gene has CDR1 WSHSY and CDR2 SAAADI. The V and J ends lost 6 bases and 2 bases respectively, with 14 bases between them. CDR3 residues: CASSLKTVTYEQYF. DNA for the CDR3: TGCGCCAGCAGCCTAAAGACAGTTACCTACGAGCAGTACTTC.

The rearrangement uses TRBV5-1 and TRBJ2-3; 10 bases line up with TRBD1. V trimming: 0 bases; J trimming: 6 bases; junction bases outside the gene matches: 4. This CDR3 has 15 amino acids. CDR1 SGHRS and CDR2 YFSETQ come from the germline V gene. The CDR3 here is CASSLDDRGHDTQYF. The CDR3, as DNA: TGCGCCAGCAGCTTGGACGACAGGGGGCACGATACGCAGTATTTT.

The chain links TRBV6-2 or TRBV6-3 to TRBJ2-2; D may be TRBD1 (5 bases). CDR1 is MNHEY and CDR2 is SVGEGT in the germline V gene. There are 16 residues in the CDR3. Trimming removed 2 bases from V and 5 bases from J, with 15 bases in between. DNA for the CDR3: TGTGCCAGCAGTTACCGCCAGGGTCGAGAAACCGGGGAGCTGTTTTTT. Its translation is CASSYRQGRETGELFF.

The chain uses TRBV19 and TRBJ1-4; TRBD1 might be the D (6 bases). Per the germline V gene, CDR1 is LNHDA and CDR2 is SQIVND (reference sequence). V was clipped by 4 bases and J by 0 bases, with 21 bases between them. This CDR3 has 19 residues. In nucleotides, the CDR3 is TGTGCCAGTAGTAAACCCGGACAGCATCTACTAGCAACTAATGAAAAACTGTTTTTT. This gives the protein CASSKPGQHLLATNEKLFF.

This sequence joins TRBV13 and TRBJ2-1; the D gene is possibly TRBD2 (6 bases). V was pared by 4 bases and J by 0 bases, with 10 bases between. Germline CDR1 PRHDT, CDR2 FYEKMQ (reference sequence). The CDR3 has 15 amino acids. CDR3 protein: CASSSKTSSYNEQFF. CDR3 DNA sequence: TGTGCCAGCAGCTCAAAGACTAGCTCCTACAATGAGCAGTTCTTC.

This clone is a singleton in its sample. The chain links TRBV7-7 to TRBJ2-6; no firm D call. V lost 5 bases to trimming and J lost 4 bases, with 12 bases between them. CDR1 is SSHAT and CDR2 is FNYEAQ in the germline V gene (reference sequence). The CDR3 length is 15 residues. The CDR3 region is CASSPGSVGANVLTF. The DNA of the CDR3 is TGTGCCAGCAGCCCAGGATCCGTGGGGGCCAACGTCCTGACTTTC.

The chain combines TRBV27 with TRBJ1-1; TRBD1 matches 9 bases. The CDR3 runs 14 residues. The junction had 6 bases not matched to a gene; V was cut back by 5 bases and J by 5 bases. Germline values: CDR1 MNHEY, CDR2 SMNVEV (reference sequence). CDR3 region: CASSRTGEDTEAFF. Written as DNA, the CDR3 is TGTGCCAGCAGTCGGACAGGGGAAGATACTGAAGCTTTCTTT.

This chain uses TRBV21-1 with TRBJ2-1; the table's D gene call, TRBD2, was not cross checked with the DNA. TRBV21-1 is a known pseudogene. CDR3 size: 11 residues. The chain's CDR3 is CASSKRGGPFF. The CDR3 DNA reads as TGTGCCAGCAGCAAACGGGGGGGGCCGTTCTTC.

This chain links TRBV10-3 with TRBJ2-5; the D is unclear. The CDR3 is made up of 12 amino acids. V lost 3 bases, J lost 5 bases, and 7 bases lay in between. CDR1 is ENHRY and CDR2 is SYGVKD in the germline V gene. CDR3 loop: CAISEDGETQYF. As DNA, the CDR3 is TGTGCCATCAGTGAAGACGGGGAGACCCAGTACTTC.

CDR3 nucleotides: TGTGCCAGCAGCTTGGGAGCGGAGAGCACAGATACGCAGTATTTT. Its protein is CASSLGAESTDTQYF. The chain carries TRBV5-4 and TRBJ2-3, with a tentative D call TRBD2 (5 bases). The germline V and J ends were trimmed by 0 bases and 0 bases, with 8 bases remaining between them. CDR3 size: 15 residues. Germline V gene lookup returns CDR1 SGHNT and CDR2 YYREEE (reference sequence).

This clone was counted a single time. This sequence joins TRBV9 and TRBJ2-7; possible D gene TRBD2, 5 bases. V lost 1 base, J lost 5 bases, and 13 bases lay in between. This CDR3 is built from 14 residues. Germline CDR1 SGDLS, CDR2 YYNGEE. The chain's CDR3 is CASSVRPSADEQYF. The CDR3 coding sequence is TGTGCCAGCAGCGTACGGCCTTCAGCGGACGAGCAGTACTTC.

The genes are TRBV9 and TRBJ2-3; D is uncertain. V was cut by 1 base and J by 0 bases, with 9 bases left in between. The CDR3 is 15 amino acids. Germline V gene lookup returns CDR1 SGDLS and CDR2 YYNGEE. This CDR3 is CASSVYTTSTDTQYF. In DNA, the CDR3 is TGTGCCAGCAGCGTATACACTACTAGCACAGATACGCAGTATTTT.

The gene calls are TRBV6-5 and TRBJ2-3, with 7 bases matching TRBD2. Germline V lookup: CDR1 MNHEY, CDR2 SVGAGI. The V gene end was trimmed by 0 bases and the J gene end by 14 bases; junction bases not matched to a gene: 8. CDR3 length equals 13 residues. CDR3 sequence: CASSYSGSGRPYF. The CDR3 DNA reads as TGTGCCAGCAGTTACTCGGGTAGCGGGCGCCCGTATTTT.

The genes are TRBV19 and TRBJ2-3, with TRBD2 identical over 8 bases. This CDR3 has 16 amino acids. From germline, CDR1 is LNHDA and CDR2 SQIVND (reference sequence). The V segment lost 0 bases and the J segment 11 bases; nucleotides outside the gene matches: 13. DNA of the CDR3: TGTGCCAGTAGTATAGACCAGACTAGCGAGGCAGGCGGGCAGTATTTT. Its translation is CASSIDQTSEAGGQYF.

The chain uses TRBV5-6 and TRBJ1-1; D unresolved. The CDR3 runs 15 residues. V was clipped by 0 bases and J by 1 base, with 10 bases between them. In germline, CDR1 is SGHDT, CDR2 YYEEEE. This CDR3 is CASSLVTAENTEAFF. CDR3 nucleotide sequence: TGTGCCAGCAGCTTGGTAACAGCCGAGAACACTGAAGCTTTCTTT.

V usage is TRBV29-1 and J usage is TRBJ2-1, with a tentative D call TRBD2 (6 bases). The V end lost 8 bases, the J end lost 5 bases, and 16 bases lay between the germline ends. Per germline, CDR1 SQVTM and CDR2 ANQGSEA. This CDR3 is 13 amino acids long. CDR3 in DNA: TGCAGCTTGACCGGGACTCCCAACAATGAGCAGTTCTTC. The encoded protein is CSLTGTPNNEQFF.

J is TRBJ1-6 and V is TRBV28; 7 bases fit TRBD1. V was clipped by 8 bases and J by 8 bases; unmatched bases: 9. The CDR3 loop spans 14 amino acids. Germline-derived CDR1 and CDR2 are MDHEN and SYDVKM. CDR3 residues: CASGTTGIYSPLHF. In DNA form, the CDR3 reads TGTGCCAGCGGGACGACAGGGATATATTCACCCCTCCACTTT.

This clone has just a few counts. The chain combines TRBV12-5 with TRBJ1-5, with a tentative D call TRBD1 (5 bases). The CDR3 totals 14 residues. CDR1 and CDR2 from the germline V gene are LGHNT and FRNRAP. Trimming took off 0 bases at V and 6 bases at J, with 9 bases between the two ends. The CDR3 region is CASGLVPGVQPQHF. The CDR3, as DNA: TGTGCTAGTGGTTTGGTTCCGGGGGTTCAGCCCCAGCATTTT.

V and J are TRBV29-1 and TRBJ2-7, with D perhaps matching TRBD2 (6 bases). The V and J ends lost 4 bases and 4 bases respectively, with 17 bases between them. In germline, CDR1 is SQVTM, CDR2 ANQGSEA. This CDR3 region has 14 residues. The CDR3 coding sequence is TGCAGCGTTGTGGGGGGAGGTGGCTCTTACGAGCAGTACTTC. Amino acid sequence: CSVVGGGGSYEQYF.

The genes are TRBV24-1 and TRBJ2-5; TRBD1 agrees at 9 bases. J was trimmed by 5 bases and V by 5 bases; bases with no gene match: 5. The CDR3 is 14 amino acids. Germline V gene data show CDR1 as KGHDR and CDR2 as SFDVKD. DNA for the CDR3: TGTGCCACCAGTGCCGGACAGGGGTTGGAGACCCAGTACTTC. Protein sequence: CATSAGQGLETQYF.

The chain joins TRBV5-1 to TRBJ1-1; 9 bases map to TRBD1. Trimming took 5 bases from V and 4 from J; bases not matched to a gene: 3. This CDR3 spans 13 amino acids. Germline loops: CDR1 SGHRS, CDR2 YFSETQ. CDR3 in amino acids: CASRTGQGTEAFF. CDR3 coding DNA: TGCGCCAGCAGGACGGGACAGGGCACTGAAGCTTTCTTT.